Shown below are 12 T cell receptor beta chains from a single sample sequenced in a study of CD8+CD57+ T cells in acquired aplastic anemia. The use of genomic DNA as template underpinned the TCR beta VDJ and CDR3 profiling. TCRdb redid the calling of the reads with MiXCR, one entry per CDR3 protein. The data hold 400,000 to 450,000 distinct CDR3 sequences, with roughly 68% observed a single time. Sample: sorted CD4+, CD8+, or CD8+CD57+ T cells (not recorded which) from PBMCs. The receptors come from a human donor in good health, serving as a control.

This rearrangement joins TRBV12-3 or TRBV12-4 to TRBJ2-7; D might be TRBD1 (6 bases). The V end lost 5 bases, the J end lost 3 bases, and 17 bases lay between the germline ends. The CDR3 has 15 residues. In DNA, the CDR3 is TGTGCCAGCAGTCAGTCACAGGGTAGTAGCTACGAGCAGTACTTC. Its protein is CASSQSQGSSYEQYF.

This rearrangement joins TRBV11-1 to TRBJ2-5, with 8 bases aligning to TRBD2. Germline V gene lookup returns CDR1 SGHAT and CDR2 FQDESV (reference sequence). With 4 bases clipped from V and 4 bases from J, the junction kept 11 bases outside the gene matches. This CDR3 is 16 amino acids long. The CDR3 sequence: CASSSARQAGVETQYF. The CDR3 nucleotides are TGTGCCAGCAGCTCGGCAAGACAAGCGGGGGTAGAGACCCAGTACTTC.

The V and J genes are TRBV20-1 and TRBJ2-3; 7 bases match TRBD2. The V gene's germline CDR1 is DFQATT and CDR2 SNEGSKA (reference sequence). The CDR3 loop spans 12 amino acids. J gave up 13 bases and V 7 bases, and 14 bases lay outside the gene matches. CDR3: CSVRCGGATEYF. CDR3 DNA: TGCAGTGTTAGGTGCGGGGGAGCCACAGAGTATTTT.

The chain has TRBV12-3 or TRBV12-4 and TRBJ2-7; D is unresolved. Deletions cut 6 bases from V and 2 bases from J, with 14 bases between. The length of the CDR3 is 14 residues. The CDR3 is CASSSEISTYEQYF. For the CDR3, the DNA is TGTGCCAGCAGCTCAGAGATCTCGACCTACGAGCAGTACTTC.

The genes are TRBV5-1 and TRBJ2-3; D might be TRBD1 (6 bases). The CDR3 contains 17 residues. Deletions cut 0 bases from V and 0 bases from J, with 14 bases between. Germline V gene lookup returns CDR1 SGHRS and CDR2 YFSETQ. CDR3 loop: CASSLGQVSQSTDTQYF. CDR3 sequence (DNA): TGCGCCAGCAGCTTGGGACAGGTGTCCCAAAGCACAGATACGCAGTATTTT. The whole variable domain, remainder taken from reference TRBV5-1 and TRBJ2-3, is KAGVTQTPRYLIKTRGQQVTLSCSPISGHRSVSWYQQTPGQGLQFLFEYFSETQRNKGNFPGRFSGRQFSNSRSEMNVSTLELGDSALYLCASSLGQVSQSTDTQYFGPGTRLTVL.

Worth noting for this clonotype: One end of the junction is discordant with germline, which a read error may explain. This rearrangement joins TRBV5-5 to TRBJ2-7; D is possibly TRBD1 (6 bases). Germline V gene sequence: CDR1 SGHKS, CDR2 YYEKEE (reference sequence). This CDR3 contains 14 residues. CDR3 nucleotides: TGTGCCAGCAGCTTCGGGACAATATCCTACGGGCAGTACTTC. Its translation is CASSFGTISYGQYF.

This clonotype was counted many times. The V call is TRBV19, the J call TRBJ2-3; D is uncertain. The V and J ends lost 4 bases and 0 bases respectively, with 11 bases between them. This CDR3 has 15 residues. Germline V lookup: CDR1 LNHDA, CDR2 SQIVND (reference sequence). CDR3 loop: CASSTTGPSTDTQYF. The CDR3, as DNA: TGTGCCAGTAGTACCACGGGCCCTAGCACAGATACGCAGTATTTT. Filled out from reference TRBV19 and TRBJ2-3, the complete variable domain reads DGGITQSPKYLFRKEGQNVTLSCEQNLNHDAMYWYRQDPGQGLRLIYYSQIVNDFQKGDIAEGYSVSREKKESFPLTVTSAQKNPTAFYLCASSTTGPSTDTQYFGPGTRLTVL.

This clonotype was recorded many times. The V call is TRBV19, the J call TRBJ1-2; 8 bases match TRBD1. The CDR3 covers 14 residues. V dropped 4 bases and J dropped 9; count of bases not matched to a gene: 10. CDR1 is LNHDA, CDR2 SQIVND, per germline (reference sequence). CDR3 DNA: TGTGCCAGTAGTAATCCCGACAGGGGCTTGAGCTACACCTTC. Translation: CASSNPDRGLSYTF.

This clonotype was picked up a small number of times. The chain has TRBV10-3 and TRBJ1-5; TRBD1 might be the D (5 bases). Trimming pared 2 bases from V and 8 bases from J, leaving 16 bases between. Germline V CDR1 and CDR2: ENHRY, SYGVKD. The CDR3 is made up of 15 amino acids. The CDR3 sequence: CAISEGMGVGEPQHF. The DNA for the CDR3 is TGTGCCATCAGTGAGGGAATGGGAGTAGGGGAGCCCCAGCATTTT.

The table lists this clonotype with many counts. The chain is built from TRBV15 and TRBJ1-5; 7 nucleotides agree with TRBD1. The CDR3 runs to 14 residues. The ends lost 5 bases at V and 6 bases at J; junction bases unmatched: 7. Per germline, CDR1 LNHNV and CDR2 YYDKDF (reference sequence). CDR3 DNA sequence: TGTGCCACCAGCGAAGACAGGGCGAGTCAGCCCCAGCATTTT. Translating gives CATSEDRASQPQHF.

CDR3 protein: CSAQLLLMNTEAFF. The DNA for the CDR3 is TGCAGTGCACAACTACTACTAATGAACACTGAAGCTTTCTTT. J is TRBJ1-1 and V is TRBV20-1; no definite D call. This CDR3 is 14 amino acids long. The V and J ends lost 6 bases and 0 bases respectively, with 14 bases between them. Germline V gene lookup returns CDR1 DFQATT and CDR2 SNEGSKA (reference sequence).

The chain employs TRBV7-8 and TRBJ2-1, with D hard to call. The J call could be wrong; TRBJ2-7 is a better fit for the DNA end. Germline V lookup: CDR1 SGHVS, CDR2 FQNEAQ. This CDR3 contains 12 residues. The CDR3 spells CASSIWDDEQYF. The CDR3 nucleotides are TGTGCCAGTAGTATATGGGATGATGAGCAGTACTTC.